This T cell receptor (beta chain) was sequenced during a study of blood T cell repertoires in COVID-19. Study summary: COVID-19 samples collected from the United States, Italy and Spain covered acute and convalescent phases.

The assay was immunoSEQ multiplex PCR, and TCRdb's table has in-frame clones only and misses some. The sample lists around 300,000 clones, approximately 90% occurring once. CDR3 size: 10 residues. Germline V gene data show CDR1 as SNHLY and CDR2 as FYNNEI. V lost 0 bases to trimming and J lost 9 bases, with 2 bases between them. Two negative PCRs, clearance, or symptom resolution had been documented for recovered Cohort 3 donors. Sequencing was carried out using PBMCs or T cells enriched from blood (not recorded which). The TCR was taken from a woman younger than 35 who had recovered from COVID-19. The V gene is TRBV2, the J gene TRBJ2-5; D remains ambiguous. CDR3: CASSEASQYF. The CDR3 nucleotides are TGTGCCAGCAGTGAAGCCTCCCAGTACTTC.